Listed below are T cell receptor beta chains from one sample, sequenced in a study of T cells in Graves' hyperthyroidism and ophthalmopathy. TCRdb redid the calling of the multiplex PCR reads with MiXCR, one entry per CDR3 protein. There are about 590,000 distinct CDR3 sequences in the sample; about 14% occur only once, and roughly 7% lies in the top ten. Sequences were obtained from blood. All receptors derive from a woman aged 18-29 years with Graves' ophthalmopathy. Each CDR3 is given with its conserved first and last residue. The order of the fields is J gene, clone size, V gene, D gene, CDR3 protein, CDR3 DNA. D genes are given only for firm matches. Rows may omit the clone size; those that give it use once, few, many or a size class.

>TRBJ2-1|many|TRBV2|NA
CASSERLARNVNEQFF
TGTGCCAGCAGTGAACGCCTCGCGCGAAACGTCAATGAGCAGTTCTTC
>TRBJ2-2|few|TRBV7-9|NA
CASSIRVANTGELFF
TGTGCCAGCAGCATAAGGGTGGCGAACACCGGGGAGCTGTTTTTT
>TRBJ2-1|many|TRBV20-1|TRBD2
CSAPWTSGKAGEQFF
TGCAGTGCTCCGTGGACTAGCGGGAAAGCTGGAGAGCAGTTCTTC
>TRBJ2-5|many|TRBV18|TRBD1
CASSPPTGEETQYF
TGTGCCAGCTCACCACCGACAGGGGAAGAGACCCAGTACTTC
>TRBJ2-1|NA|TRBV19|NA
CASSISSYNEQFF
TGTGCCAGTAGTATAAGCTCCTACAATGAGCAGTTCTTC
>TRBJ1-5|NA|TRBV27|NA
CASRGGPEKDQPQHF
TGTGCCAGCAGGGGAGGCCCCGAGAAGGATCAGCCCCAGCATTTT
>TRBJ1-1|many|TRBV19|NA
CASSIDRIGNTEAFF
TGTGCCAGTAGTATAGATCGTATAGGGAACACTGAAGCTTTCTTT
>TRBJ1-4|many|TRBV20-1|NA
CSARDARGDEKLFF
TGCAGTGCTAGAGATGCCAGGGGAGATGAAAAACTGTTTTTT
>TRBJ2-7|many|TRBV28|NA
CASSLWGKAASGEQYF
TGTGCCAGCAGTTTATGGGGAAAAGCGGCGTCTGGCGAGCAGTACTTC
>TRBJ2-7|many|TRBV28|TRBD2
CASSSGTSATSYEQYF
TGTGCCAGCAGCTCTGGGACTAGCGCTACATCCTACGAGCAGTACTTC
>TRBJ2-3|NA|TRBV4-1|TRBD2
CASSQEFAGGTDTQYF
TGCGCCAGCAGCCAAGAGTTCGCGGGAGGCACAGATACGCAGTATTTT
>TRBJ1-1|NA|TRBV20-1|NA
CSAPRSMNTEAFF
TGCAGTGCCCCGCGTAGCATGAACACTGAAGCTTTCTTT
>TRBJ1-3|NA|TRBV19|NA
CASKDLGIGKAGNTIYF
TGTGCCAGTAAGGATTTGGGGATAGGGAAGGCCGGAAACACCATATATTTT
>TRBJ2-1|NA|TRBV6-2/TRBV6-3|TRBD2
CASSYPLAATLNNERFF
TGTGCCAGCAGTTATCCCCTAGCGGCAACTCTCAACAATGAGCGGTTCTTC
>TRBJ1-4|many|TRBV6-5|NA
CASSYGQFEKLFF
TGTGCCAGCAGTTACGGGCAGTTTGAAAAACTGTTTTTT
>TRBJ1-2|few|TRBV4-3|NA
CASSQVPTYGYTF
TGCGCCAGCAGCCAGGTCCCCACATATGGCTACACCTTC
>TRBJ2-2|many|TRBV20-1|TRBD2
CSARGTRGTTGELFF
TGCAGTGCTAGAGGGACTAGGGGTACGACCGGGGAGCTGTTTTTT